This T cell receptor (beta chain) was retrieved from a study of PD-L1 blockade in urothelial cancer. About the research overall: Analysis of blood occurred 3 weeks (second dose) and 6 weeks after treatment start.

Germline V CDR1 and CDR2: SGHKS, YYEKEE (reference sequence). The CDR3 runs to 12 residues. V lost 5 bases to trimming and J lost 7 bases, with 10 bases between them. The table came from immunoSEQ multiplex PCR; TCRdb's copy has only in-frame clones and leaves some out. The repertoire holds approximately 58,000 clones, with over 70% as singletons. In this sample, this clone turned up once. The chain has TRBV5-5 and TRBJ2-1, with D tentatively TRBD2 (5 bases). The sequence came from a man between 65 and 85 years old with urothelial cancer. This material consisted of PBMCs, taken around atezolizumab (anti-PD-L1) treatment. CDR3 sequence reads: CASRRGFNEQFF. Written as DNA, the CDR3 is TGTGCCAGCAGACGAGGGTTTAATGAGCAGTTCTTC.